This TCR beta chain derives from a study of T cell responses to AZD1222 COVID-19 vaccine. About this clone itself: Its antigen is still unknown.

Overall study results and limits: Spike-specific TCR breadth and depth went up after people got two AZD1222 doses. White British people made up most donors, females outnumbered males, and clonal diversity was possibly underestimated. Repertoires were obtained solely post-peak T cell response.

Libraries were prepared by immunoSEQ multiplex PCR; TCRdb keeps only in-frame clonotypes and omits some of them. The table includes more than 85,000 clones, approximately 85% detected once. V dropped 3 bases and J dropped 0 bases, with 9 bases sitting between them. Germline CDR1 reads SGHTA; CDR2 reads FQGNSA. This CDR3 has 15 amino acids. The J gene is TRBJ1-3, the V gene TRBV7-2; D not resolved. Sequencing used peripheral blood, obtained on day 0 of MenACWY control vaccination. The TCR originated in an adult in good health. For the CDR3, the DNA is TGTGCCAGCAGCTTTCACGTCTCCTCTGGAAACACCATATATTTT. It specifies CASSFHVSSGNTIYF.